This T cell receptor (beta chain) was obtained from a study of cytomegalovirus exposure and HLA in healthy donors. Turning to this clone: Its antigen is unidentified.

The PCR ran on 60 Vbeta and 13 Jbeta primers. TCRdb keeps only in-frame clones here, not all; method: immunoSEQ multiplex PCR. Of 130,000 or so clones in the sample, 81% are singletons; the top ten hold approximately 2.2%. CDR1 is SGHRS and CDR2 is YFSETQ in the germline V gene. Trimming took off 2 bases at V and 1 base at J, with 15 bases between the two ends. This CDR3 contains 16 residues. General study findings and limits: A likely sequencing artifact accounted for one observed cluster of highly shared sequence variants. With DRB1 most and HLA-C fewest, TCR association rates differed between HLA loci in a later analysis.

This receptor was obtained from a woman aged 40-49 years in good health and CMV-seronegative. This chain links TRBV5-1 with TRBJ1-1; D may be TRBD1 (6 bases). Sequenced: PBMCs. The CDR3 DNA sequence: TGCGCCAGCAGCTTCGGTAGGGGGTTTGAGAACACTGAAGCTTTCTTT. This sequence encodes CASSFGRGFENTEAFF.